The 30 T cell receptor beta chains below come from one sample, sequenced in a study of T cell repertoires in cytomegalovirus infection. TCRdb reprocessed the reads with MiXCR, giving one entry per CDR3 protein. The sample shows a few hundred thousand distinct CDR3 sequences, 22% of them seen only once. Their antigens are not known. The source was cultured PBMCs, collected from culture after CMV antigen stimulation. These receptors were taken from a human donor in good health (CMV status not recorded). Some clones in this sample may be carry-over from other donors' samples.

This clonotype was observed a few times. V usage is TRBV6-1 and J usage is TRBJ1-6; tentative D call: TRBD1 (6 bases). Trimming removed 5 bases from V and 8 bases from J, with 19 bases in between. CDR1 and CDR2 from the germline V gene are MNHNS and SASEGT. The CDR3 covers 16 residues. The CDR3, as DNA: TGTGCCAGCAGTCCTACTAGGCTACAGGGTGATTCACCCCTCCACTTT. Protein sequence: CASSPTRLQGDSPLHF.

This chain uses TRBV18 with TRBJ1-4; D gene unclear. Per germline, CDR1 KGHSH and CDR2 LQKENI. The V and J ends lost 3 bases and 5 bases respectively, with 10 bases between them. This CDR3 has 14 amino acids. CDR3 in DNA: TGTGCCAGCTCACCGGACCGATTAAATGAAAAACTGTTTTTT. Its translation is CASSPDRLNEKLFF.

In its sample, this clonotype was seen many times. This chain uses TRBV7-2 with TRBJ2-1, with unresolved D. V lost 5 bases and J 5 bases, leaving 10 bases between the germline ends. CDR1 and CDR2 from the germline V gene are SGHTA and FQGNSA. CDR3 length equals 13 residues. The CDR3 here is CASSPNHNNEQFF. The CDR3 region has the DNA TGTGCCAGCAGCCCTAACCATAACAATGAGCAGTTCTTC.

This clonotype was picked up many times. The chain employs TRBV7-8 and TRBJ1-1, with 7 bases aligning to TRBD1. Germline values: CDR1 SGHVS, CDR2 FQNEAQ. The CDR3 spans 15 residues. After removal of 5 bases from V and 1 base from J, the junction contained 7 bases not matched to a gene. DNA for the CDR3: TGTGCCAGCAGCCCCCAGGGACAGCGGAACACTGAAGCTTTCTTT. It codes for CASSPQGQRNTEAFF.

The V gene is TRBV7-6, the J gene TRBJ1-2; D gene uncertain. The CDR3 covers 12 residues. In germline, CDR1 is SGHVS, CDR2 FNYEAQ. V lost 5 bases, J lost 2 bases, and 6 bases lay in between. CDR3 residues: CASSGENYGYTF. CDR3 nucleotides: TGTGCCAGCAGCGGTGAAAACTATGGCTACACCTTC. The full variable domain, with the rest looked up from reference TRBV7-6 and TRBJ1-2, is GAGVSQSPRYKVTKRGQDVALRCDPISGHVSLYWYRQALGQGPEFLTYFNYEAQQDKSGLPNDRFSAERPEGSISTLTIQRTEQRDSAMYRCASSGENYGYTFGSGTRLTVV.

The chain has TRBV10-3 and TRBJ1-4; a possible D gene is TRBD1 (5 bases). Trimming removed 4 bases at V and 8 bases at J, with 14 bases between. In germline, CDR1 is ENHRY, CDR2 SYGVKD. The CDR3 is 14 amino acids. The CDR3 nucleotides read TGTGCCATCAGTGCTCAGGGCGCGGAAGAAAAACTGTTTTTT. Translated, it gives CAISAQGAEEKLFF.

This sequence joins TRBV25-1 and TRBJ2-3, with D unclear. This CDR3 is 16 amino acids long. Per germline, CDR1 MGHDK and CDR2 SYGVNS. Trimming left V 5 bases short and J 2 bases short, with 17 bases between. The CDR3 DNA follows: TGTGCCAGCAGTCCCATAGAGTACTCCACCACAGATACGCAGTATTTT. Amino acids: CASSPIEYSTTDTQYF.

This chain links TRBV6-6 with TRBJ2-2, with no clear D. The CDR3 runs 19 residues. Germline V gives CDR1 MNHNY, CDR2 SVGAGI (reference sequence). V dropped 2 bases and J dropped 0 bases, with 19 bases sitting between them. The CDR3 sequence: CASSYPEDATDSNTGELFF. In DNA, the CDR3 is TGTGCCAGCAGTTACCCTGAGGACGCCACAGACTCGAACACCGGGGAGCTGTTTTTT.

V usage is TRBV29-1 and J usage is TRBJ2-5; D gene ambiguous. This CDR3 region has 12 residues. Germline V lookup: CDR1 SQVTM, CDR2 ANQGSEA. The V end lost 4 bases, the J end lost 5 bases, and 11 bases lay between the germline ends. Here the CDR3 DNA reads TGCAGCGTTGCCCGGGTTACGGAGACCCAGTACTTC. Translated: CSVARVTETQYF.

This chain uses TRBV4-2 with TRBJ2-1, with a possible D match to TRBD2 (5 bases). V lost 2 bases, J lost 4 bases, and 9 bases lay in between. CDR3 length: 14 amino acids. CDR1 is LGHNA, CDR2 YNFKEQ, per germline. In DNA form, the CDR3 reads TGTGCCAGCAGCCAATATACGGGGTACAATGAGCAGTTCTTC. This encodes CASSQYTGYNEQFF.

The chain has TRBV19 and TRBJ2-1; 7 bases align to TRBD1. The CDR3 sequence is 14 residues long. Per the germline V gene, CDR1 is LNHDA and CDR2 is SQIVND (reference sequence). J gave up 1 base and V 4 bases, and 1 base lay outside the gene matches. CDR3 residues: CASSRTGSYNEQFF. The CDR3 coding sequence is TGTGCCAGTAGTAGGACAGGTTCCTACAATGAGCAGTTCTTC.

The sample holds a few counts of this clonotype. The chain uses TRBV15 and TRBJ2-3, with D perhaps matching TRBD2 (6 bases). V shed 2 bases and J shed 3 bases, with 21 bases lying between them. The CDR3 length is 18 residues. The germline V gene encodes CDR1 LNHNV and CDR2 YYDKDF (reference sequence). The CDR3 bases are TGTGCCACCAGCAGACGACCCATAGCGGTGAGGAGTACAGATACGCAGTATTTT. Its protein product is CATSRRPIAVRSTDTQYF.

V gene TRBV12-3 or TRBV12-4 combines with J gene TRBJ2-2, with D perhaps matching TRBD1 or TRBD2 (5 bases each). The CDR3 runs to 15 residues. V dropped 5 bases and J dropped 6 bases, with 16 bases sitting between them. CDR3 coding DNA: TGTGCCAGCAGTCAGTCGGGACCTCTCTCCGGGGAGCTGTTTTTT. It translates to CASSQSGPLSGELFF.

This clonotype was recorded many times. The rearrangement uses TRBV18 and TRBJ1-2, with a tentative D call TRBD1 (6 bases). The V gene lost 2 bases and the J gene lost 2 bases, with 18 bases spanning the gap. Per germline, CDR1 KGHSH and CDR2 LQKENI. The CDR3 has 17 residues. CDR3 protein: CASSPSRLNRENYGYTF. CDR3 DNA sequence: TGTGCCAGCTCACCAAGCCGCCTCAACAGGGAAAACTATGGCTACACCTTC.

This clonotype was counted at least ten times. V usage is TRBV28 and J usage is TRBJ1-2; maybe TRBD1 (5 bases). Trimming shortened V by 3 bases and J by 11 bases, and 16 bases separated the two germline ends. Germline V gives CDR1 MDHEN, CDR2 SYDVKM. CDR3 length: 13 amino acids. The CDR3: CASSFLGQPRYTF. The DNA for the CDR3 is TGTGCCAGCAGTTTCTTGGGGCAGCCCCGATACACCTTC.

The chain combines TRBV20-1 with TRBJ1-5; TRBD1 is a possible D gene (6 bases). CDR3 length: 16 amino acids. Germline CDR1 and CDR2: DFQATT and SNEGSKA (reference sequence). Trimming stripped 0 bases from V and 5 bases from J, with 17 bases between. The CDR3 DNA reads TGCAGTGCTAGAGATCCCACAGGGCCGGGGGATCAGCCCCAGCATTTT. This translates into CSARDPTGPGDQPQHF.

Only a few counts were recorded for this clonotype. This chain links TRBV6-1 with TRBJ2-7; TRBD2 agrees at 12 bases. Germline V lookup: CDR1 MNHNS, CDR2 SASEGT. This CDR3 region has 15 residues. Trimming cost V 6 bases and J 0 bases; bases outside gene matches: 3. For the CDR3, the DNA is TGTGCCAGCAGAGGACTAGCGGGGAGCTCCTACGAGCAGTACTTC. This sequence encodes CASRGLAGSSYEQYF.

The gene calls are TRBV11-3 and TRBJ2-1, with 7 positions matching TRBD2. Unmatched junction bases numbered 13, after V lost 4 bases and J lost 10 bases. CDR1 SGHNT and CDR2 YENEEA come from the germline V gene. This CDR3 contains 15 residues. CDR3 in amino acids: CASSSGGLNQEEQFF. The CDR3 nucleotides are TGTGCCAGCAGCTCGGGGGGTCTTAACCAAGAAGAGCAGTTCTTC. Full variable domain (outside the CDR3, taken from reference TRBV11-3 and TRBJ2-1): EAGVVQSPRYKIIEKKQPVAFWCNPISGHNTLYWYLQNLGQGPELLIRYENEEAVDDSQLPKDRFSAERLKGVDSTLKIQPAELGDSAVYLCASSSGGLNQEEQFFGPGTRLTVL.

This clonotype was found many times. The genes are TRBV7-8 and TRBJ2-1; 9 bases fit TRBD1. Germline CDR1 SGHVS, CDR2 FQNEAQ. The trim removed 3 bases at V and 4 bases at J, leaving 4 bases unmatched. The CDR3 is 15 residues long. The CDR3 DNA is TGTGCCAGCAGCTTTTCCGGGACAGGGTACAATGAGCAGTTCTTC. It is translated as CASSFSGTGYNEQFF. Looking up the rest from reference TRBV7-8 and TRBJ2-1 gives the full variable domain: GAGVSQSPRYKVAKRGQDVALRCDPISGHVSLFWYQQALGQGPEFLTYFQNEAQLDKSGLPSDRFFAERPEGSVSTLKIQRTQQEDSAVYLCASSFSGTGYNEQFFGPGTRLTVL.

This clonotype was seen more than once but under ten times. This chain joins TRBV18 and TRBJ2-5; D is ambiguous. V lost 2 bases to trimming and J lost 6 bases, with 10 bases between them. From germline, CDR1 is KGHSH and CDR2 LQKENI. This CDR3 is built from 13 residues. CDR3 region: CASSPDGQKTQYF. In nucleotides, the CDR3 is TGTGCCAGCTCACCAGACGGCCAGAAGACCCAGTACTTC.

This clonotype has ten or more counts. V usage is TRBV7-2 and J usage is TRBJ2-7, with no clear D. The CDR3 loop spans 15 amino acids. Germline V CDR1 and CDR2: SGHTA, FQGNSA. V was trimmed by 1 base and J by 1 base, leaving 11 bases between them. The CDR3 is CASSLGSGKSYEQYV. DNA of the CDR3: TGTGCCAGCAGCTTAGGTTCGGGCAAGTCCTACGAGCAGTACGTC.

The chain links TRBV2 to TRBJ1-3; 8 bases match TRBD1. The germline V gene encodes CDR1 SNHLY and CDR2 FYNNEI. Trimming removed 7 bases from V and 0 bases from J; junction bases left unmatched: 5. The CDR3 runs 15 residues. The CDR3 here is CASKDRGPSGNTIYF. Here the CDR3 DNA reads TGTGCCAGCAAAGACAGGGGTCCCTCTGGAAACACCATATATTTT.

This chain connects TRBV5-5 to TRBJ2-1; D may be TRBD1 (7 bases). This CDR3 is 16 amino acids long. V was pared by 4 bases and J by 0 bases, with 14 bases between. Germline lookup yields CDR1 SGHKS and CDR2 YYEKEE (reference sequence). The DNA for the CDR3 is TGTGCCAGCAGCCGTTCGGGGGACAGCTCCTACAATGAGCAGTTCTTC. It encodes CASSRSGDSSYNEQFF.

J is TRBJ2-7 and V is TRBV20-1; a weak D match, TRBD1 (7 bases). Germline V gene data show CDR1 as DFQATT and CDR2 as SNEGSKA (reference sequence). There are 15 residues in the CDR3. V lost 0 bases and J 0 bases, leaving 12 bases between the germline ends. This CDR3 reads CSARDPGGPSYEQYF. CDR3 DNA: TGCAGTGCTAGAGACCCAGGGGGGCCCTCCTACGAGCAGTACTTC.

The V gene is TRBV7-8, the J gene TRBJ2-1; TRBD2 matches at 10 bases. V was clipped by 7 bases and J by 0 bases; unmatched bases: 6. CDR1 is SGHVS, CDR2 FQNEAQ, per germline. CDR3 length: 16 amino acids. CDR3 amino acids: CASTYSGRPSYNEQFF. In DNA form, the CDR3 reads TGTGCCAGCACCTATAGCGGGAGGCCCTCCTACAATGAGCAGTTCTTC.

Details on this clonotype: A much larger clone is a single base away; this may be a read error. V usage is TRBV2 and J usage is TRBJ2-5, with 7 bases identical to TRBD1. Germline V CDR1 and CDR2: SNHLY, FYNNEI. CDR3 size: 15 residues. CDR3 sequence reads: CASSRQGHPAETHYF. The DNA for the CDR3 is TGTGCCAGCAGTAGACAGGGACACCCCGCGGAGACCCACTACTTC.

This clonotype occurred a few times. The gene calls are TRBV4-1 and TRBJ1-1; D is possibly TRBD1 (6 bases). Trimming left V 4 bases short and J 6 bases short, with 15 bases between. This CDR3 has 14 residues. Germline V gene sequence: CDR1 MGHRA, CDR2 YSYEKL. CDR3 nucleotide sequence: TGCGCCAGCAGCCTACAGGGATATTCGGCTGAAGCTTTCTTT. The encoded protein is CASSLQGYSAEAFF.

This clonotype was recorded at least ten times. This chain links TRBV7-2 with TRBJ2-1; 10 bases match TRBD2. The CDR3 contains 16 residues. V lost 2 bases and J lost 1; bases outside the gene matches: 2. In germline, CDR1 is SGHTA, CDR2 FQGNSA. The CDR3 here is CASSLSSGGSYNEQFF. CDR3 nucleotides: TGTGCCAGCAGCTTATCTAGCGGGGGATCCTACAATGAGCAGTTCTTC.

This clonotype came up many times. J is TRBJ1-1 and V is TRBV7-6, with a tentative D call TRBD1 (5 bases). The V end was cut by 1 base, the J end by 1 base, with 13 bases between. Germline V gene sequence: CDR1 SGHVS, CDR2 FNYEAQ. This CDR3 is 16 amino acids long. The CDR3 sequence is CASSLGLGVQNTEAFF. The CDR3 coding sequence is TGTGCCAGCAGCTTAGGTCTAGGGGTCCAGAACACTGAAGCTTTCTTT.

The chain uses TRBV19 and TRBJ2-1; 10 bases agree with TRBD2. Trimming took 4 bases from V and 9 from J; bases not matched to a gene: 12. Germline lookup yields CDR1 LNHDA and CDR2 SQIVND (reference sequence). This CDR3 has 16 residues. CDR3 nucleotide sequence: TGTGCCAGTAGTAGTTGGGGTCTAGCGGGAGTAGGTGAGCAGTTCTTC. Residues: CASSSWGLAGVGEQFF.